Each of the 20 T cell receptor beta chains below was sequenced from the same sample in a study of early T cells in non-severe SARS-CoV-2 infection. TCRdb fed the 5' RACE reads into MiXCR, producing one record per CDR3 protein. Counted here are some 49,000 distinct CDR3 sequences, under 8.5% occurring once; the ten biggest clones make up around 4.5%. Source material: whole blood. The source of these receptors is an adult who was a healthcare worker with PCR-confirmed SARS-CoV-2 infection or an uninfected control (not recorded which).

This clonotype was counted a few times. The chain uses TRBV19 and TRBJ2-1; 10 bases align to TRBD1. This CDR3 spans 14 amino acids. The germline CDR1 and CDR2 sequences are LNHDA and SQIVND (reference sequence). V dropped 5 bases and J dropped 5; count of bases not matched to a gene: 3. The CDR3 DNA is TGTGCCAGTAGTCGACAGGGGGCTGACAATGAGCAGTTCTTC. This gives the protein CASSRQGADNEQFF.

This clonotype was picked up many times. The chain combines TRBV5-1 with TRBJ2-1, with 7 bases identical to TRBD1. Germline trimming cut 3 bases from V and 0 bases from J; bases unmatched to any gene: 6. Germline V gene data show CDR1 as SGHRS and CDR2 as YFSETQ. CDR3 length: 16 amino acids. The CDR3 nucleotides are TGCGCCAGCAGCTCGGGACAGCCAGGCTCCTACAATGAGCAGTTCTTC. Translated: CASSSGQPGSYNEQFF.

The chain uses TRBV5-1 and TRBJ2-7; a weak D match, TRBD1 (6 bases). This CDR3 has 14 residues. Germline CDR1 is SGHRS and CDR2 is YFSETQ. The V and J ends lost 0 bases and 5 bases respectively, with 12 bases between them. The CDR3 sequence: CASSLEHPGDEQYF. DNA of the CDR3: TGCGCCAGCAGCTTGGAACACCCAGGGGACGAGCAGTACTTC.

This clonotype was seen many times. The chain couples TRBV11-2 to TRBJ1-4, with TRBD1 matching 7 bases. J gave up 6 bases and V 5 bases, and 9 bases lay outside the gene matches. Germline CDR1 and CDR2: SGHAT and FQNNGV. This CDR3 is 15 amino acids long. CDR3 loop: CASSPETGADEKLFF. The CDR3 nucleotides are TGTGCCAGCAGCCCCGAAACAGGGGCGGATGAAAAACTGTTTTTT. Looking up the rest from reference TRBV11-2 and TRBJ1-4 gives the full variable domain: EAGVAQSPRYKIIEKRQSVAFWCNPISGHATLYWYQQILGQGPKLLIQFQNNGVVDDSQLPKDRFSAERLKGVDSTLKIQPAKLEDSAVYLCASSPETGADEKLFFGSGTQLSVL.

J is TRBJ2-7 and V is TRBV29-1; 11 bases map to TRBD1. Germline trimming cut 6 bases from V and 2 bases from J; bases unmatched to any gene: 3. The CDR3 is 13 amino acids. Germline lookup yields CDR1 SQVTM and CDR2 ANQGSEA. The CDR3 loop is CSVPGQGAYEQYF. The CDR3 DNA reads as TGCAGCGTCCCGGGACAGGGGGCCTACGAGCAGTACTTC.

At least ten counts were recorded for this clonotype. The chain combines TRBV20-1 with TRBJ2-7, with TRBD2 identical over 7 bases. Germline CDR1 and CDR2: DFQATT and SNEGSKA (reference sequence). The CDR3 is 13 amino acids. After removal of 6 bases from V and 0 bases from J, the junction contained 5 bases not matched to a gene. The CDR3 loop reads CSAGSGASYEQYF. CDR3 DNA sequence: TGCAGTGCCGGGAGCGGGGCCTCCTACGAGCAGTACTTC.

J is TRBJ2-5 and V is TRBV3-1; TRBD2 is a possible D gene (6 bases). The V end lost 1 base, the J end lost 5 bases, and 11 bases lay between the germline ends. This CDR3 comprises 14 residues. The germline CDR1 and CDR2 sequences are LGHDT and YNNKEL (reference sequence). CDR3: CASSQAGVAETQYF. The DNA of the CDR3 is TGTGCCAGCAGCCAAGCGGGAGTGGCGGAGACCCAGTACTTC.

The chain has TRBV11-2 and TRBJ2-7; possibly TRBD1 for D (6 bases). Trimming pared 0 bases from V and 3 bases from J, leaving 9 bases between. The germline gives CDR1 SGHAT, CDR2 FQNNGV. This CDR3 contains 14 residues. CDR3 amino acids: CASSLDLTGYEQYF. In DNA form, the CDR3 reads TGTGCCAGCAGCTTAGATCTGACAGGCTACGAGCAGTACTTC.

This clonotype occurred a few times. As DNA, the CDR3 is TGCAGTGCTAGAGGCGGGGGACAAAGCACAGATACGCAGTATTTT. It is translated as CSARGGGQSTDTQYF. This chain connects TRBV20-1 to TRBJ2-3, with D possibly being TRBD2 (7 bases). Between the trimmed V and J ends, which lost 1 base and 0 bases, there was a span of 11 bases. The CDR3 has 15 amino acids. CDR1 is DFQATT and CDR2 is SNEGSKA in the germline V gene (reference sequence).

This clonotype has more than one count but fewer than ten. The V and J genes are TRBV5-1 and TRBJ1-2; D possibly corresponds to TRBD1 (5 bases). The germline CDR1 and CDR2 sequences are SGHRS and YFSETQ. The V end lost 4 bases, the J end lost 3 bases, and 10 bases lay between the germline ends. CDR3 length: 13 amino acids. CDR3 sequence: CASSPRVDYGYTF. DNA for the CDR3: TGCGCCAGCAGCCCCAGGGTCGACTATGGCTACACCTTC.

This clonotype was picked up many times. The J gene is TRBJ2-1, the V gene TRBV27; 13 bases match TRBD2. The CDR3 is 17 residues long. V was clipped by 5 bases and J by 4 bases; unmatched bases: 8. Germline CDR1 and CDR2: MNHEY and SMNVEV (reference sequence). This CDR3 is CASSKIPGLAGYNEQFF. The CDR3 DNA reads as TGTGCCAGCAGTAAAATTCCGGGACTAGCGGGGTACAATGAGCAGTTCTTC.

CDR3 DNA: TGTGCCTGGGGACTCGACGAGCAGTACTTC. Its translation is CAWGLDEQYF. V is TRBV30 and J is TRBJ2-7; perhaps TRBD2 as D (5 bases). Looked up from germline, CDR1 is GTSNPN and CDR2 is SVGIG (reference sequence). Trimming took 5 bases from V and 5 from J, leaving 7 bases between them. The CDR3 sequence is 10 residues long.

This clonotype was counted at least ten times. This chain links TRBV5-1 with TRBJ2-1, with 7 nucleotides matching TRBD1. The V and J ends lost 4 bases and 1 base, in that order; junction bases with no gene match: 2. The CDR3 length is 14 residues. Germline CDR1 and CDR2: SGHRS and YFSETQ. The CDR3 sequence is CASSLGQSYNEQFF. CDR3 in DNA: TGCGCCAGCAGCCTGGGACAGTCCTACAATGAGCAGTTCTTC. Full variable domain (remainder filled in from reference TRBV5-1 and TRBJ2-1): KAGVTQTPRYLIKTRGQQVTLSCSPISGHRSVSWYQQTPGQGLQFLFEYFSETQRNKGNFPGRFSGRQFSNSRSEMNVSTLELGDSALYLCASSLGQSYNEQFFGPGTRLTVL.

A few counts support this clonotype. The chain employs TRBV3-1 and TRBJ2-2; D not certain. This CDR3 is built from 14 residues. Trimming removed 1 base at V and 6 bases at J, with 9 bases between. Germline assignment: CDR1 LGHDT and CDR2 YNNKEL (reference sequence). Here the CDR3 reads CASSQVKMAGELFF. In DNA form, the CDR3 reads TGTGCCAGCAGCCAAGTTAAGATGGCCGGGGAGCTGTTTTTT.

This clonotype was picked up many times. V is TRBV7-8 and J is TRBJ2-2, with 7 bases that match TRBD1. The ends lost 4 bases at V and 1 base at J; junction bases unmatched: 6. This CDR3 comprises 16 residues. Germline V gene lookup returns CDR1 SGHVS and CDR2 FQNEAQ. The CDR3 bases are TGTGCCAGCAGCTCCTGGACAGGAGTGAACACCGGGGAGCTGTTTTTT. This encodes CASSSWTGVNTGELFF.

This clonotype was observed at least ten times. This rearrangement joins TRBV7-9 to TRBJ2-7; 9 bases fit TRBD1. The CDR3 is 13 amino acids. The germline CDR1 and CDR2 sequences are SEHNR and FQNEAQ (reference sequence). J gave up 4 bases and V 10 bases, and 8 bases lay outside the gene matches. The CDR3 coding sequence is TGTGCCACCCAGGGACAGGGTGGGTACGAGCAGTACTTC. This sequence encodes CATQGQGGYEQYF.

This clonotype was detected a few times. This rearrangement joins TRBV24-1 to TRBJ2-5; 7 bases agree with TRBD2. The V and J ends lost 4 bases and 7 bases, in that order; junction bases with no gene match: 8. CDR1 and CDR2 from the germline V gene are KGHDR and SFDVKD. The CDR3 is 14 amino acids. CDR3 in amino acids: CATSEAGLPGTQYF. CDR3 DNA sequence: TGTGCCACCAGTGAAGCGGGACTCCCGGGGACCCAGTACTTC.

The V and J genes are TRBV11-2 and TRBJ2-3; the match to TRBD2 covers 8 bases. CDR3 length equals 15 residues. The germline V gene has CDR1 SGHAT and CDR2 FQNNGV. V shed 6 bases, J shed 6 bases, and the junction held 11 bases outside the gene matches. CDR3 sequence: CASRYPAGGSDTQYF. CDR3 nucleotide sequence: TGTGCCAGCAGGTATCCCGCGGGAGGATCTGATACGCAGTATTTT.

The rearrangement links TRBV2 to TRBJ2-1; 8 nucleotides line up with TRBD2. Germline V gene data show CDR1 as SNHLY and CDR2 as FYNNEI. The CDR3 covers 15 residues. Trimming removed 7 bases from V and 5 bases from J; junction bases left unmatched: 10. CDR3 loop: CASIPGAGADNEQFF. The CDR3 bases are TGTGCCAGCATCCCGGGAGCGGGGGCGGACAATGAGCAGTTCTTC.

This clonotype was detected a few times. The rearrangement joins TRBV18 to TRBJ2-3; no definite D call. From germline, CDR1 is KGHSH and CDR2 LQKENI. V lost 3 bases and J lost 0, with 13 bases in between. The CDR3 has 16 residues. CDR3 sequence reads: CASSPDRRASTDTQYF. CDR3 sequence (DNA): TGTGCCAGCTCACCTGACCGACGTGCTAGCACAGATACGCAGTATTTT.